These 21 T cell receptor beta chains share one sample of origin, sequenced in a study of T cells after posttransplantation cyclophosphamide. TCRdb's table, derived via immunoSEQ multiplex PCR, lists solely in-frame clones and lacks some. The profile shows about 3,200 clones, about 66% of them singletons. The sequenced sample was memory CD8+ T cells sorted from blood. These TCRs come from a woman younger than 45 in good health and a related stem cell transplant donor.

The DNA for the CDR3 is TGTGCCAGCAGTGAATTGGCGGGGACTAGCACAGATACGCAGTATTTT. It yields the protein CASSELAGTSTDTQYF. This chain joins TRBV6-4 and TRBJ2-3; possibly TRBD2 for D (6 bases). Trimming removed 3 bases at V and 0 bases at J, with 13 bases between. Germline assignment: CDR1 MRHNA and CDR2 SNTAGT. This CDR3 spans 16 amino acids.

The sample holds a few counts of this clone. The chain employs TRBV4-3 and TRBJ2-2, with D possibly TRBD1 on 6 matching bases. Between the trimmed V and J ends, which lost 5 bases and 6 bases, there was a span of 13 bases. The germline CDR1 and CDR2 sequences are LGHNA and YSLEER. This CDR3 has 14 amino acids. CDR3 nucleotides: TGCGCCAGCAGCGTAATACAGGGCGCCGGGGAGCTGTTTTTT. Translating it yields CASSVIQGAGELFF.

This clone is medium-sized by share. The CDR3 DNA reads as TGTGCCATCCGGGACAACCTCTCCTACGAGCAGTACTTC. This encodes CAIRDNLSYEQYF. The rearrangement joins TRBV10-3 to TRBJ2-7; tentatively, D is TRBD1 (6 bases). V was cut by 8 bases and J by 0 bases, with 11 bases left in between. The CDR3 length is 13 residues. Germline V gene data show CDR1 as ENHRY and CDR2 as SYGVKD.

The J gene is TRBJ2-1, the V gene TRBV19; 9 nucleotides align to TRBD1. The germline CDR1 and CDR2 sequences are LNHDA and SQIVND (reference sequence). J was trimmed by 4 bases and V by 7 bases; bases with no gene match: 8. The CDR3 has 15 residues. The CDR3 sequence: CASNGGQGIYNEQFF. The CDR3 nucleotides are TGTGCCAGTAATGGGGGACAGGGAATATACAATGAGCAGTTCTTC.

The chain uses TRBV5-5 and TRBJ1-2, with a weak D call TRBD1 (5 bases). This CDR3 contains 14 residues. CDR1 is SGHKS, CDR2 YYEKEE, per germline (reference sequence). The V end lost 4 bases, the J end lost 8 bases, and 18 bases lay between the germline ends. The CDR3 nucleotides read TGTGCCAGCAGCCGGGGGGAGGGATCGGGCGGCTACACCTTC. It yields the protein CASSRGEGSGGYTF.

The chain is built from TRBV27 and TRBJ2-1, with 7 nucleotides matching TRBD1. The germline V gene encodes CDR1 MNHEY and CDR2 SMNVEV (reference sequence). V was pared by 6 bases and J by 5 bases, with 10 bases of the junction left unmatched. The CDR3 loop spans 15 amino acids. CDR3 in amino acids: CASSSYNDRDNEQFF. CDR3 nucleotide sequence: TGTGCCAGCAGCTCATATAACGACAGGGACAATGAGCAGTTCTTC.

The sample holds a few counts of this clone. This chain uses TRBV7-9 with TRBJ2-1, with a possible D match to TRBD2 (5 bases). Deletions cut 5 bases from V and 8 bases from J, with 16 bases between. Germline CDR1 and CDR2: SEHNR and FQNEAQ (reference sequence). The CDR3 length is 14 residues. The CDR3 DNA follows: TGTGCCAGCAGCCAAGACCAGCCCGGGGATGAGCAGTTCTTC. Translating gives CASSQDQPGDEQFF.

The chain joins TRBV4-3 to TRBJ1-5; D might be TRBD1 (5 bases). CDR3 length: 19 residues. The V end was cut by 1 base, the J end by 0 bases, with 19 bases between. The V gene's germline CDR1 is LGHNA and CDR2 YSLEER. This chain's CDR3 is CASSQAYGGPISSNQPQHF. The CDR3 coding sequence is TGCGCCAGCAGCCAAGCGTACGGGGGACCTATTTCTAGCAATCAGCCCCAGCATTTT.

The chain uses TRBV9 and TRBJ2-2; possible D gene TRBD1, 6 bases. The CDR3 length is 14 residues. Trimming cost V 4 bases and J 6 bases, with 13 bases left between them. Germline CDR1 and CDR2: SGDLS and YYNGEE. The CDR3 bases are TGTGCCAGCAGCCCGTGGACAGCCTCCGGGGAGCTGTTTTTT. Protein sequence: CASSPWTASGELFF.

This clone was detected only a few times. The chain employs TRBV6-1 and TRBJ1-5; D not certain. V lost 6 bases and J 5 bases, leaving 17 bases between the germline ends. Germline CDR1 and CDR2: MNHNS and SASEGT. This CDR3 spans 15 amino acids. The chain's CDR3 is CASRVSVVAHQPQHF. In nucleotides, the CDR3 is TGTGCCAGCAGGGTTTCGGTAGTCGCTCATCAGCCCCAGCATTTT.

The chain carries TRBV4-3 and TRBJ2-2; 10 nucleotides line up with TRBD1. The CDR3 consists of 16 residues. V shed 0 bases and J 6 bases; nucleotides not matched to a gene: 4. Germline assignment: CDR1 LGHNA and CDR2 YSLEER. The CDR3 coding sequence is TGCGCCAGCAGCCAAGAACCCGGGACAGGGGCCGGGGAGCTGTTTTTT. Encoded protein: CASSQEPGTGAGELFF.

This sequence joins TRBV5-6 and TRBJ1-2; 7 bases agree with TRBD1. This CDR3 is built from 15 residues. Trimming took 0 bases from V and 4 from J; bases not matched to a gene: 6. Germline CDR1 and CDR2: SGHDT and YYEEEE. CDR3 DNA sequence: TGTGCCAGCAGCTTGGGGGACAGCATAACCTATGGCTACACCTTC. Protein product: CASSLGDSITYGYTF. The complete variable domain, with remaining parts taken from reference TRBV5-6 and TRBJ1-2, reads DAGVTQSPTHLIKTRGQQVTLRCSPKSGHDTVSWYQQALGQGPQFIFQYYEEEERQRGNFPDRFSGHQFPNYSSELNVNALLLGDSALYLCASSLGDSITYGYTFGSGTRLTVV.

This clone was detected only a few times. V gene TRBV6-4 combines with J gene TRBJ1-2; the D is unclear. Trimming removed 6 bases at V and 2 bases at J, with 10 bases between. CDR3 size: 13 residues. Germline V CDR1 and CDR2: MRHNA, SNTAGT. The chain's CDR3 is CASSPNPNYGYTF. The CDR3 coding sequence is TGTGCCAGCAGCCCTAATCCCAACTATGGCTACACCTTC.

The chain carries TRBV6-5 and TRBJ2-7, with 8 bases matching TRBD1. V shed 8 bases, J shed 2 bases, and the junction held 2 bases outside the gene matches. Per the germline V gene, CDR1 is MNHEY and CDR2 is SVGAGI. CDR3 length: 12 residues. The CDR3 is CASRQGTYEQYF. The DNA of the CDR3 is TGTGCCAGCCGACAGGGGACCTACGAGCAGTACTTC.

This sequence joins TRBV27 and TRBJ1-1; D uncertain. The CDR3 totals 14 residues. CDR1 is MNHEY and CDR2 is SMNVEV in the germline V gene (reference sequence). Trimming cost V 8 bases and J 1 base, with 14 bases left between them. This chain's CDR3 is CASSPPGRNTEAFF. CDR3 coding DNA: TGTGCCAGCTCCCCCCCGGGGAGGAACACTGAAGCTTTCTTT.

The rearrangement joins TRBV9 to TRBJ1-1, with TRBD1 identical over 8 bases. CDR1 and CDR2 (germline): SGDLS, YYNGEE. With V trimmed by 4 bases and J by 4 bases, 12 bases remained unmatched. The CDR3 contains 16 residues. As DNA, the CDR3 is TGTGCCAGCAGCCTTGGACAGGGACCATCCGGCACTGAAGCTTTCTTT. Encoded protein: CASSLGQGPSGTEAFF. Filled out from reference TRBV9 and TRBJ1-1, the complete variable domain reads DSGVTQTPKHLITATGQRVTLRCSPRSGDLSVYWYQQSLDQGLQFLIQYYNGEERAKGNILERFSAQQFPDLHSELNLSSLELGDSALYFCASSLGQGPSGTEAFFGQGTRLTVV.

The CDR3 region is CSVLKGTNEKLFF. The CDR3 DNA reads as TGCAGCGTTTTAAAGGGGACTAATGAAAAACTGTTTTTT. The chain employs TRBV29-1 and TRBJ1-4; a possible D gene is TRBD1 (5 bases). CDR3 size: 13 residues. V lost 5 bases and J lost 2, with 9 bases in between. In germline, CDR1 is SQVTM, CDR2 ANQGSEA.

V is TRBV6-1 and J is TRBJ1-2, with TRBD1 matching 9 bases. The CDR3 totals 16 residues. J gave up 7 bases and V 3 bases, and 12 bases lay outside the gene matches. Germline CDR1 reads MNHNS; CDR2 reads SASEGT. In nucleotides, the CDR3 is TGTGCCAGCAGTGAGACTTCGGGACAGGGCGGGACTGGCTACACCTTC. Translating gives CASSETSGQGGTGYTF.

The CDR3 spells CASGLQGAYGYTF. The CDR3 coding sequence is TGTGCCAGCGGTTTACAGGGCGCCTATGGCTACACCTTC. The chain uses TRBV14 and TRBJ1-2, with D possibly matching TRBD1 (6 bases). CDR1 and CDR2 (germline): SGHDN, FVKESK. The CDR3 runs to 13 residues. V lost 8 bases, J lost 4 bases, and 14 bases lay in between.

The chain has TRBV15 and TRBJ1-3, with D possibly matching TRBD1 (5 bases). The germline V and J ends were trimmed by 0 bases and 8 bases, with 29 bases remaining between them. This CDR3 comprises 20 residues. CDR1 and CDR2 (germline): LNHNV, YYDKDF (reference sequence). In nucleotides, the CDR3 is TGTGCCACCAGCAGAGACCTCAAGATGCAGGGAAGGAGAACATCTGACACCATATATTTT. This gives the protein CATSRDLKMQGRRTSDTIYF.

This clone is a singleton in its sample. The V gene is TRBV10-3, the J gene TRBJ1-1; D not resolved. The CDR3 spans 16 residues. CDR1 is ENHRY, CDR2 SYGVKD, per germline. The V gene lost 4 bases and the J gene lost 1 base, with 16 bases spanning the gap. CDR3 DNA sequence: TGTGCCATCAGTGGACCACCAGGTCAGGCGAACACTGAAGCTTTCTTT. Its protein product is CAISGPPGQANTEAFF.